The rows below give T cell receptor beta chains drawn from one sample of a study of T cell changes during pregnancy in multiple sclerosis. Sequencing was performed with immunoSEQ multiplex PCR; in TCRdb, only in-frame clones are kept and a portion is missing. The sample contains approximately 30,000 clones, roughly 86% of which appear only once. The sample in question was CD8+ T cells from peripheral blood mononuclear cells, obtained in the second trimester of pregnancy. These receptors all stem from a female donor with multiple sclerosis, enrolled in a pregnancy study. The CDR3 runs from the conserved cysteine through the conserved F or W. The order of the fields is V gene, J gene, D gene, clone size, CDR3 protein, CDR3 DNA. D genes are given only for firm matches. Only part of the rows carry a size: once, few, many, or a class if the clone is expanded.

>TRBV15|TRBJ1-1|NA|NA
CATSRGVREGRDTEAFF
TGTGCCACCAGCAGAGGGGTCAGGGAGGGTAGGGACACTGAAGCTTTCTTT
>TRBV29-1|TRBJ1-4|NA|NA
CSIPGDSNEKLFF
TGCAGCATACCCGGGGATAGTAATGAAAAACTGTTTTTT
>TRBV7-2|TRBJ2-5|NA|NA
CASSLLGQSGETQYF
TGTGCCAGCAGCTTGTTAGGACAGAGTGGGGAGACCCAGTACTTC
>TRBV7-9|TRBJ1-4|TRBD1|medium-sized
CASSGQARTQGEKLFF
TGTGCCAGCAGCGGACAGGCGCGGACCCAAGGGGAAAAACTGTTTTTT
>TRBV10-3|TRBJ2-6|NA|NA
CAISESYSGANVLTF
TGTGCCATCAGTGAGTCGTACTCTGGGGCCAACGTCCTGACTTTC
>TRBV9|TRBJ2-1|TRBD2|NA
CASSKGLAGVGYEQFF
TGTGCCAGCAGCAAAGGACTAGCGGGGGTCGGGTATGAGCAGTTCTTC
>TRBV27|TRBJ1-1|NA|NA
CASSTVQKVTEAFF
TGTGCCAGCAGTACAGTCCAAAAGGTAACTGAAGCTTTCTTT
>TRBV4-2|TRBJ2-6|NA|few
CASSQDDSSGANVLTF
TGTGCCAGCAGCCAAGATGATAGCTCTGGGGCCAACGTCCTGACTTTC
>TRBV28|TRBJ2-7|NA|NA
CASSFLPGGGGEQYF
TGTGCCAGCAGTTTTCTCCCTGGGGGGGGCGGCGAGCAGTACTTC
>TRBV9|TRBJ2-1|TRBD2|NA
CASSAFGLAGNAEQFF
TGTGCCAGCAGCGCCTTCGGACTAGCGGGGAACGCTGAGCAGTTCTTC
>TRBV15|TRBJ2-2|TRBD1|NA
CATSRGGWAGGTGELFF
TGTGCCACCAGCAGAGGGGGCTGGGCAGGGGGAACCGGGGAGCTGTTTTTT
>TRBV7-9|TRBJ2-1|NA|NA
CASTPPLAGEQFF
TGTGCCAGCACCCCCCCTCTCGCGGGTGAGCAGTTCTTC
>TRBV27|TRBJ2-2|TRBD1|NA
CASSSIDRVNTGELFF
TGTGCCAGCAGTTCAATCGACAGGGTAAACACCGGGGAGCTGTTTTTT
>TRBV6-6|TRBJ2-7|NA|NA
CASTSGQLSYEQYF
TGTGCCAGCACCTCAGGACAGCTCTCCTACGAGCAGTACTTC
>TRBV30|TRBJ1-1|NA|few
CAWNGGRNTEAFF
TGTGCCTGGAATGGGGGGAGGAACACTGAAGCTTTCTTT